These 8 T cell receptor beta chains originate from one sample sequenced in a study of blood T cell repertoires in COVID-19. TCRdb's copy holds only in-frame clones and misses some; the assay was immunoSEQ multiplex PCR. The sample records around 300,000 clones, around 90% being singletons. Sequenced sample: PBMCs or T cells enriched from blood (not recorded which). The receptor source for this set is a woman between 50 and 59 years old who had recovered from COVID-19.

The chain has TRBV28 and TRBJ2-3, with D maybe TRBD1 (5 bases). Germline CDR1 is MDHEN and CDR2 is SYDVKM. CDR3 size: 14 residues. Deletions cut 7 bases from V and 1 base from J, with 12 bases between. The DNA of the CDR3 is TGTGCCAGCACCTGGGGCAGGGGCACAGATACGCAGTATTTT. It encodes CASTWGRGTDTQYF.

The chain employs TRBV5-1 and TRBJ2-3; D perhaps matches TRBD1 (6 bases). The V and J ends lost 0 bases and 0 bases respectively, with 17 bases between them. The germline CDR1 and CDR2 sequences are SGHRS and YFSETQ. The CDR3 consists of 18 residues. Here the CDR3 DNA reads TGCGCCAGCAGCTTGGAGGGCTGGGGGACACCAAGCACAGATACGCAGTATTTT. Its translation: CASSLEGWGTPSTDTQYF.

This clone was seen more than once but under ten times. V usage is TRBV19 and J usage is TRBJ2-2; D remains ambiguous. Trimming pared 3 bases from V and 6 bases from J, leaving 8 bases between. Looked up from germline, CDR1 is LNHDA and CDR2 is SQIVND (reference sequence). This CDR3 comprises 13 residues. The CDR3 nucleotides read TGTGCCAGTAGTATTCCCCTCGCCGGGGAGCTGTTTTTT. Translated: CASSIPLAGELFF.

This chain links TRBV23-1 with TRBJ2-3; TRBD2 matches 7 bases. TRBV23-1 is labeled an ORF, and its function is uncertain. The CDR3 contains 12 residues. With 8 bases clipped from V and 3 bases from J, the junction kept 2 bases outside the gene matches. Here the CDR3 reads CASFGGTDTQYF. The CDR3 region has the DNA TGCGCCAGCTTCGGGGGGACAGATACGCAGTATTTT.

This chain connects TRBV19 to TRBJ1-1; D might be TRBD1 (6 bases). In germline, CDR1 is LNHDA, CDR2 SQIVND (reference sequence). Trimming left V 4 bases short and J 0 bases short, with 12 bases between. This CDR3 has 15 residues. This CDR3 is CASSTGGGLNTEAFF. The CDR3 DNA is TGTGCCAGTAGTACCGGCGGGGGGCTGAACACTGAAGCTTTCTTT.

Only a few counts were recorded for this clone. V is TRBV30 and J is TRBJ1-3, with D possibly matching TRBD1 (5 bases). Germline values: CDR1 GTSNPN, CDR2 SVGIG (reference sequence). Between the trimmed V and J ends, which lost 0 bases and 0 bases, there was a span of 15 bases. The CDR3 sequence is 17 residues long. The CDR3 is CAWSVADSLNSGNTIYF. CDR3 sequence (DNA): TGTGCCTGGAGTGTAGCTGACAGCTTGAACTCTGGAAACACCATATATTTT.

The chain links TRBV7-2 to TRBJ2-7; D is uncertain. Trimming pared 9 bases from V and 0 bases from J, leaving 15 bases between. CDR3 length: 14 amino acids. Germline V gives CDR1 SGHTA, CDR2 FQGNSA. The CDR3 nucleotides are TGTGCCAGTACGCGGAATCCTAGCTCCTACGAGCAGTACTTC. The encoded protein is CASTRNPSSYEQYF.

The rearrangement uses TRBV28 and TRBJ1-2; D perhaps matches TRBD1 (5 bases). The CDR3 is made up of 14 amino acids. The germline CDR1 and CDR2 sequences are MDHEN and SYDVKM. Trimming took off 6 bases at V and 7 bases at J, with 18 bases between the two ends. CDR3 protein: CASRPQGKRIGYTF. In nucleotides, the CDR3 is TGTGCCAGCAGACCGCAGGGTAAGAGGATTGGCTACACCTTC.